This is a list of T cell receptor beta chains from one sample in a study of T cells after yellow fever vaccination. TCRdb called the 5' RACE reads again in MiXCR, with one record for every CDR3 protein. The sample lists under 400,000 distinct CDR3 sequences, around 13% occurring once. Sequencing used CD4+ T cells sorted from PBMCs, obtained 15 days after the yellow fever booster vaccination. These TCRs come from a man between 18 and 35 years old who received the YFV17D yellow fever vaccine. Each CDR3 is given with its conserved first and last residue. D genes are given only for firm matches. The size entry is marked missing in some rows and otherwise reads once, few, many or a size class.

V gene	J gene	clone size	D gene	CDR3 protein	CDR3 DNA
TRBV11-1	TRBJ1-1	few	.	CASSSPRSRENGKWNTEAFF	TGTGCCAGCAGCTCCCCCCGGTCGAGGGAAAATGGGAAATGGAACACTGAAGCTTTCTTT
TRBV30	TRBJ1-1	.	.	CAWRKGIGTEAFF	TGTGCCTGGAGGAAGGGGATCGGCACTGAAGCTTTCTTT
TRBV7-2	TRBJ2-5	.	.	CASSTDSARTQYF	TGTGCCAGCAGCACCGACAGCGCTCGGACCCAGTACTTC
TRBV12-3/TRBV12-4	TRBJ1-1	.	.	CASSPGGTTEAFF	TGTGCCAGCAGTCCTGGGGGCACCACTGAAGCTTTCTTT
TRBV6-5	TRBJ2-3	.	TRBD2	CASSPGLAGIADTQYF	TGTGCCAGCAGTCCGGGACTAGCGGGGATCGCAGATACGCAGTATTTT
TRBV5-6	TRBJ2-5	.	.	CASSLSGTAKETQYF	TGTGCCAGCAGCTTGAGCGGGACAGCGAAAGAGACCCAGTACTTC
TRBV6-4	TRBJ2-3	many	.	CASSDGGATDTQYF	TGTGCCAGCAGTGACGGGGGGGCCACAGATACGCAGTATTTT
TRBV9	TRBJ1-2	.	.	CASSTPSGASGYTF	TGTGCCAGCAGCACTCCCTCCGGGGCGAGTGGCTACACCTTC
TRBV4-2	TRBJ1-1	.	.	CASSQDLTTGANTEAFF	TGTGCCAGCAGCCAAGATCTTACGACAGGAGCGAACACTGAAGCTTTCTTT
TRBV4-2	TRBJ1-1	.	.	CASSADLGRYFF	TGTGCCAGCAGCGCCGACCTGGGGAGGTACTTCTTT
TRBV9	TRBJ2-7	.	TRBD1	CASSPRQGGFVEQYF	TGTGCCAGCAGCCCCCGACAGGGTGGATTCGTCGAGCAGTACTTC
TRBV30	TRBJ2-7	.	.	CAWSVGRPYEQYF	TGTGCCTGGAGTGTGGGCCGTCCCTACGAGCAGTACTTC
TRBV6-5	TRBJ2-2	few	TRBD1	CASSYRSWGQGSNTGELFF	TGTGCCAGCAGTTACCGTTCCTGGGGACAGGGGTCGAACACCGGGGAGCTGTTTTTT
TRBV6-5	TRBJ2-6	few	.	CASSYWAVSSGANVLTF	TGTGCCAGCAGTTACTGGGCCGTAAGCTCTGGGGCCAACGTCCTGACTTTC
TRBV6-6	TRBJ2-3	.	.	CASSRLGNTQYF	TGTGCCAGCAGTCGTCTGGGGAATACGCAGTATTTT
TRBV7-3	TRBJ1-2	few	.	CASSPTGAVGGYTF	TGTGCCAGCAGCCCAACCGGGGCTGTGGGGGGCTACACCTTC
TRBV7-2	TRBJ1-1	few	.	CASSLQRATEAFF	TGTGCCAGCAGCCTCCAGAGGGCTACTGAAGCTTTCTTT
TRBV5-1	TRBJ2-7	.	TRBD1	CASSLAGTVTYEQYF	TGCGCCAGCAGCTTGGCAGGGACAGTTACCTACGAGCAGTACTTC
TRBV28	TRBJ1-2	few	.	CASSPTGVGYGYTF	TGTGCCAGCAGCCCGACAGGCGTTGGCTATGGCTACACCTTC
TRBV7-2	TRBJ2-2	few	TRBD1	CASSPWTGNTGELFF	TGTGCCAGCAGCCCTTGGACAGGGAACACCGGGGAGCTGTTTTTT
TRBV20-1	TRBJ2-2	.	.	CSASQNTGELFF	TGCAGTGCTAGCCAGAACACCGGGGAGCTGTTTTTT
TRBV5-5	TRBJ1-1	many	TRBD1	CASSLDRGTEAFF	TGTGCCAGCAGCTTGGACAGGGGGACTGAAGCTTTCTTT
TRBV12-3/TRBV12-4	TRBJ1-5	.	TRBD1	CASRATGGASNQPQHF	TGTGCCAGCAGGGCAACAGGGGGAGCGAGCAATCAGCCCCAGCATTTT
TRBV20-1	TRBJ2-3	.	.	CSASRVPHPDTQYF	TGCAGTGCTTCGCGGGTACCCCATCCAGATACGCAGTATTTT
TRBV4-3	TRBJ1-3	few	.	CASSQEPQGPSGNTIYF	TGCGCCAGCAGCCAAGAGCCCCAGGGCCCCTCTGGAAACACCATATATTTT
TRBV7-2	TRBJ1-2	.	TRBD1	CASSSRTGGGYTF	TGTGCCAGCAGCTCCCGGACAGGGGGCGGCTACACCTTC
TRBV7-2	TRBJ2-5	.	.	CASSLGRGLGTQYF	TGTGCCAGCAGCTTGGGGAGGGGGCTGGGGACCCAGTACTTC
TRBV12-3/TRBV12-4	TRBJ1-6	few	TRBD1	CASTWGQSDNSPLHF	TGTGCCAGCACGTGGGGACAGAGCGATAATTCACCCCTCCACTTT
TRBV6-6	TRBJ2-3	many	TRBD2	CASSPSGGVVNTQYF	TGTGCCAGCAGCCCCAGCGGGGGGGTAGTAAATACGCAGTATTTT
TRBV12-3/TRBV12-4	TRBJ1-3	few	.	CASSLGGRNTIYF	TGTGCCAGCAGTTTAGGAGGAAGAAACACCATATATTTT
TRBV4-2	TRBJ1-3	few	TRBD1	CASSQDFGTGVSGNTIYF	TGTGCCAGCAGCCAAGATTTCGGGACAGGGGTCTCTGGAAACACCATATATTTT
TRBV28	TRBJ2-5	.	.	CASSLTPKETQYF	TGTGCCAGCAGCTTGACACCCAAAGAGACCCAGTACTTC
TRBV7-8	TRBJ1-5	few	.	CASSPRPRVDSNQPQHF	TGTGCCAGCAGCCCCAGGCCCCGGGTTGATAGCAATCAGCCCCAGCATTTT
TRBV24-1	TRBJ1-1	few	.	CATGSYGAVAFF	TGTGCCACAGGGTCTTACGGGGCAGTGGCTTTCTTT
TRBV6-2/TRBV6-3	TRBJ1-2	.	.	CASTQGYYGYTF	TGTGCCAGCACGCAGGGGTACTATGGCTACACCTTC
TRBV11-2	TRBJ2-1	many	.	CASSLSSPQAYNEQFF	TGTGCCAGCAGCTTAAGCTCTCCTCAGGCCTACAATGAGCAGTTCTTC
TRBV27	TRBJ2-1	.	.	CASSLSNLVLEQFF	TGTGCCAGCAGTTTATCGAACCTAGTCCTTGAGCAGTTCTTC
TRBV5-1	TRBJ2-3	many	TRBD2	CASSLDPGLATDTQYF	TGCGCCAGCAGCTTGGATCCGGGACTAGCAACAGATACGCAGTATTTT
TRBV4-1	TRBJ1-4	.	TRBD1	CASSQIQGAANEKLFF	TGCGCCAGCAGCCAGATTCAGGGGGCCGCTAATGAAAAACTGTTTTTT
TRBV5-1	TRBJ1-1	few	.	CASSRGGTDTEAFF	TGCGCCAGCAGTCGTGGGGGGACGGACACTGAAGCTTTCTTT
TRBV3-1	TRBJ2-2	.	.	CASSQDNTGELFF	TGTGCCAGCAGCCAAGATAACACCGGGGAGCTGTTTTTT
TRBV7-8	TRBJ1-3	.	.	CASSLTQPGNTIYF	TGTGCCAGCAGCTTAACCCAGCCTGGAAACACCATATATTTT
TRBV10-3	TRBJ2-1	few	.	CAISVVGLDNEQFF	TGTGCCATCAGTGTTGTGGGGCTTGACAATGAGCAGTTCTTC
TRBV24-1	TRBJ2-3	few	TRBD1	CATSDPGTGGTDTQYF	TGTGCCACCAGTGACCCCGGGACAGGGGGCACAGATACGCAGTATTTT
TRBV2	TRBJ2-3	.	TRBD1	CASSEVGRQGADTQYF	TGTGCCAGCAGTGAAGTAGGGAGACAGGGTGCAGATACGCAGTATTTT
TRBV29-1	TRBJ2-1	few	TRBD2	CSGGGPDSVYTNEQFF	TGCAGCGGCGGGGGGCCCGACAGTGTATATACAAATGAGCAGTTCTTC
TRBV6-5	TRBJ1-3	few	.	CASSYQDGSGNTIYF	TGTGCCAGCAGTTACCAGGACGGCTCTGGAAACACCATATATTTT
TRBV3-1	TRBJ1-1	few	.	CASSQGEGLEAFF	TGTGCCAGCAGCCAAGGAGAAGGGCTAGAAGCTTTCTTT
TRBV4-3	TRBJ1-2	.	.	CASSQGPGEGAYGYTF	TGCGCCAGCAGCCAAGGCCCCGGGGAAGGGGCCTATGGCTACACCTTC
TRBV4-3	TRBJ2-5	.	.	CASNCSRYQETQYF	TGCGCCAGCAATTGTTCCCGGTACCAAGAGACCCAGTACTTC
TRBV2	TRBJ2-3	.	.	CASRSDRDTQYF	TGTGCCAGCCGCTCAGACAGGGATACGCAGTATTTT
TRBV5-1	TRBJ2-1	many	TRBD1	CASSPGQVYNEQFF	TGCGCCAGCAGCCCCGGACAGGTCTACAATGAGCAGTTCTTC
TRBV6-2/TRBV6-3	TRBJ2-3	few	TRBD2	CASRKLAAPTDTQYF	TGTGCCAGCAGGAAACTAGCGGCCCCCACAGATACGCAGTATTTT
TRBV7-9	TRBJ1-2	few	.	CASTSSGMDYGYTF	TGTGCCAGCACTAGCAGCGGGATGGACTATGGCTACACCTTC
TRBV5-6	TRBJ2-4	many	.	CASSPGTHAKNIQYF	TGTGCCAGCAGCCCCGGGACTCACGCCAAAAACATTCAGTACTTC